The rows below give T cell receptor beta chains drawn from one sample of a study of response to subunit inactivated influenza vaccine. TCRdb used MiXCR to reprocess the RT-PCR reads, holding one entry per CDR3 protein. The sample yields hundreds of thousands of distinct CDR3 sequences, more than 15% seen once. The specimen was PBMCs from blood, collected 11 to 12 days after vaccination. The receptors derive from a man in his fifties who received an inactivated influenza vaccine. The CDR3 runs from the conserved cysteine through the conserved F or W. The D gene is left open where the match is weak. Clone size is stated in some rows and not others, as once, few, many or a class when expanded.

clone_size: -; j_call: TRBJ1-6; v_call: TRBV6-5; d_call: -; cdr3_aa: CASSSHGGKNNSPLHF; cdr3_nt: TGTGCCAGCAGTTCCCACGGCGGCAAAAACAATTCACCCCTCCACTTT
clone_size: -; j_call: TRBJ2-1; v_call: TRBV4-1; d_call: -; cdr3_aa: CASSQVLGLPFNEQFF; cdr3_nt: TGCGCCAGCAGCCAAGTGCTGGGACTGCCCTTCAATGAGCAGTTCTTC
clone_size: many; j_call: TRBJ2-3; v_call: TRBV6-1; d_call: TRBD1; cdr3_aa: CASSEGRQGRWIGTDTQYF; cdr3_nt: TGTGCCAGCAGTGAAGGTCGACAGGGGAGGTGGATCGGCACAGATACGCAGTATTTT
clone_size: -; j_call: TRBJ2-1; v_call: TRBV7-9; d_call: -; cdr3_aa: CASSSHRGSYNEQFF; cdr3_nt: TGTGCCAGCAGCTCCCACCGGGGGAGCTACAATGAGCAGTTCTTC
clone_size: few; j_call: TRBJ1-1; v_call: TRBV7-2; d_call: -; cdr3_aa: CASNFFQGNRNTEAFF; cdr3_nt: TGTGCCAGCAACTTTTTTCAGGGGAACAGGAACACTGAAGCTTTCTTT
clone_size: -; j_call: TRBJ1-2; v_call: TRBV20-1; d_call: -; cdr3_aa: CSAREGSNYGYTF; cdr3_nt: TGCAGTGCTAGAGAAGGCAGCAACTATGGCTACACCTTC
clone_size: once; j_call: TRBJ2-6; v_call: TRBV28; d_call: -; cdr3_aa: CASSSSGNGANVLTF; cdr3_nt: TGTGCCAGCAGTTCTTCAGGGAACGGGGCCAACGTCCTGACTTTC
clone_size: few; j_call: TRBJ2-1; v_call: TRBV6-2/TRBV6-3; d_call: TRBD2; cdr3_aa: CASSLILAAIPMVSYNEQFF; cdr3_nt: TGTGCCAGCAGTCTGATACTAGCGGCGATCCCGATGGTTTCCTACAATGAGCAGTTCTTC
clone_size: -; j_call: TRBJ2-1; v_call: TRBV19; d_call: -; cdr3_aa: CASSIGPENYNEQFF; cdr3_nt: TGTGCCAGTAGTATAGGTCCTGAAAACTACAATGAGCAGTTCTTC
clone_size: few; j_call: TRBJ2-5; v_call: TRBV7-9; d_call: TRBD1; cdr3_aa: CASSFDRGGGETQYF; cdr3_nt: TGTGCCAGCAGCTTTGACAGGGGTGGAGGAGAGACCCAGTACTTC
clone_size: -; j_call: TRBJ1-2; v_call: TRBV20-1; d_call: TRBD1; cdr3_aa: CSARVSVGTASGYTF; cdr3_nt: TGCAGTGCTAGAGTTTCCGTGGGGACAGCGAGTGGCTACACCTTC
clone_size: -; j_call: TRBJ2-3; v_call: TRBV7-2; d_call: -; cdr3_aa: CASSARGRGRRPDTQYF; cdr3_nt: TGTGCCAGCAGCGCCCGGGGGCGGGGAAGAAGGCCAGATACGCAGTATTTT
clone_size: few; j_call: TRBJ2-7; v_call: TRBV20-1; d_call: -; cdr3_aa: CSARDLRGVYEQYF; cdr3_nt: TGCAGTGCTAGAGATTTGAGGGGCGTATACGAGCAGTACTTC
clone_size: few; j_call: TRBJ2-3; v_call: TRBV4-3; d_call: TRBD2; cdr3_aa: CASSQDPGGFTDTQYF; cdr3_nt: TGCGCCAGCAGCCAAGACCCGGGGGGGTTCACAGATACGCAGTATTTT
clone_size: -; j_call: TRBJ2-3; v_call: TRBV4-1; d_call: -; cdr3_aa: CASSQVAWRGGKSTDTQYF; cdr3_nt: TGCGCCAGCAGCCAAGTGGCGTGGAGGGGGGGAAAATCCACAGATACGCAGTATTTT
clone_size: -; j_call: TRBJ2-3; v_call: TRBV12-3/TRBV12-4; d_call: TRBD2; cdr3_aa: CASSLGPYRASGGQGDTQYF; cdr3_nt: TGTGCCAGCAGTTTGGGGCCGTACAGGGCTAGCGGGGGGCAGGGAGATACGCAGTATTTT
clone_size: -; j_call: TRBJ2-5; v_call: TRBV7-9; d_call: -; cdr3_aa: CASSSSGTGIWETQYF; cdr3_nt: TGTGCCAGCAGCTCATCCGGGACGGGCATTTGGGAGACCCAGTACTTC
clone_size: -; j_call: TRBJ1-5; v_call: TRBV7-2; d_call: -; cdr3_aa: CASSFGWGLNQPQHF; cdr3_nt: TGTGCCAGCAGCTTTGGTTGGGGCCTTAATCAGCCCCAGCATTTT
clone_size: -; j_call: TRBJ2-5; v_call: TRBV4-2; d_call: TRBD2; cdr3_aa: CASKSGTIGETQYF; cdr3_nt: TGTGCCAGCAAAAGCGGGACGATAGGGGAGACCCAGTACTTC
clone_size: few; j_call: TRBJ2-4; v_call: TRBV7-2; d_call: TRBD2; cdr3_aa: CASSSGLGQYF; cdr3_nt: TGTGCCAGCAGCTCTGGACTAGGGCAGTACTTC
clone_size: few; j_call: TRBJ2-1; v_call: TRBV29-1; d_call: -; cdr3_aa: CSVEVVGGPNNEQFF; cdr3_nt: TGCAGCGTTGAAGTGGTCGGGGGTCCCAACAATGAGCAGTTCTTC
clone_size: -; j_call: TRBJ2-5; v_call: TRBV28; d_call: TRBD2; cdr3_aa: CASSLYRDYEETQYF; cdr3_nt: TGTGCCAGCAGTCTCTACCGGGACTACGAAGAGACCCAGTACTTC
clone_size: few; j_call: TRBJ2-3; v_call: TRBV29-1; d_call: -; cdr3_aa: CSESPGTDTQYF; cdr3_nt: TGCAGCGAATCCCCGGGCACAGATACGCAGTATTTT
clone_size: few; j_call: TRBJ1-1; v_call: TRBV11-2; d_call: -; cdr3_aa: CASSLNVGTEAFF; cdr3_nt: TGTGCCAGCAGCTTAAATGTCGGGACTGAAGCTTTCTTT
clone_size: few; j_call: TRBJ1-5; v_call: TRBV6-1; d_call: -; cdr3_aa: CASSESPSQRPQHF; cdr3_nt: TGTGCCAGCAGTGAAAGCCCCAGCCAACGGCCCCAGCATTTT
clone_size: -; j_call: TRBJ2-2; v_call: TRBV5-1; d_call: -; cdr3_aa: CASRPTGTGELFF; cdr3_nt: TGCGCCAGCAGACCTACGGGGACCGGGGAGCTGTTTTTT
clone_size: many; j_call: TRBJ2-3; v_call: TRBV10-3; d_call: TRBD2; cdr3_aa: CAISFVASGADTQYF; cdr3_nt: TGTGCCATCAGCTTCGTTGCTAGCGGGGCAGATACGCAGTATTTT
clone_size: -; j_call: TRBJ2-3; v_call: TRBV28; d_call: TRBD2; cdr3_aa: CASSLTSGELNPSTDTQYF; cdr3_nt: TGTGCCAGCAGTTTAACTAGCGGGGAACTCAACCCTAGCACAGATACGCAGTATTTT
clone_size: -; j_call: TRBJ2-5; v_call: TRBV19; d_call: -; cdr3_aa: CASSTILPVPGRETQYF; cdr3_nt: TGTGCCAGTAGTACAATCCTCCCGGTCCCGGGACGAGAGACCCAGTACTTC
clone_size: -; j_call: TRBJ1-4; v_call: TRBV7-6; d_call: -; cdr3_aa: CASSPSWREAIEKLFF; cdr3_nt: TGTGCCAGCAGCCCGTCGTGGAGGGAGGCCATCGAAAAACTGTTTTTT
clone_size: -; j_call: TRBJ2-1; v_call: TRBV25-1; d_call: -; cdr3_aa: CASSELAGRSYNEQFF; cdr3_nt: TGTGCCAGCAGTGAATTAGCAGGGCGGTCCTACAATGAGCAGTTCTTC
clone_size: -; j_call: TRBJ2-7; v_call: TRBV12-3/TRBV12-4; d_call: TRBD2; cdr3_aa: CASSFGTNYEQYF; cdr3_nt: TGTGCCAGCAGTTTCGGGACTAACTACGAGCAGTACTTC
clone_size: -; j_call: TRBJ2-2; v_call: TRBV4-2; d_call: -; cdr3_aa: CASSQEAGSGTGELFF; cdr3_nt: TGTGCCAGCAGCCAAGAGGCAGGCTCGGGCACCGGGGAGCTGTTTTTT
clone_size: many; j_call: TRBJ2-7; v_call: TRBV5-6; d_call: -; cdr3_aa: CASSPGLPYEQYF; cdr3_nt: TGTGCCAGCAGCCCCGGTCTGCCCTACGAGCAGTACTTC
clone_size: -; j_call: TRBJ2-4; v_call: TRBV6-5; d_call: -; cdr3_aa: CASSSTGLQNIQYF; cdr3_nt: TGTGCCAGCAGTTCGACAGGCCTCCAAAACATTCAGTACTTC
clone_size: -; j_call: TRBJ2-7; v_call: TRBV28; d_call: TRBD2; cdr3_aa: CASSRLAGVSYEQYF; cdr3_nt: TGTGCCAGCAGCCGACTAGCGGGAGTCTCATACGAGCAGTACTTC
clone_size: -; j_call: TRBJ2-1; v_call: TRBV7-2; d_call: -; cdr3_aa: CASSTGTAYNEQLF; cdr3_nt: TGTGCCAGCAGCACCGGGACTGCCTACAATGAGCAGCTCTTC
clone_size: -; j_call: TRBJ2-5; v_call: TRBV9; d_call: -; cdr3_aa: CASSVGPSVETQYF; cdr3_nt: TGTGCCAGCAGCGTAGGTCCTAGCGTCGAGACCCAGTACTTC
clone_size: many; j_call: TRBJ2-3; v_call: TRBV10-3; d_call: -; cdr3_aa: CAIGEGTDTQYF; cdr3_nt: TGTGCCATAGGAGAGGGCACAGATACGCAGTATTTT
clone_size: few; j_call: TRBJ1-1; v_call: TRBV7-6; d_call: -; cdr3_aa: CASSSPRGLGNTEAFF; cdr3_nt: TGTGCCAGCAGCTCCCCCAGGGGCCTGGGTAACACTGAAGCTTTCTTT
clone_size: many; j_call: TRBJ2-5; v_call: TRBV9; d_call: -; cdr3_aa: CASSVFPDSQLETQYF; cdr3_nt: TGTGCCAGCAGCGTTTTTCCCGACTCGCAGTTGGAGACCCAGTACTTC
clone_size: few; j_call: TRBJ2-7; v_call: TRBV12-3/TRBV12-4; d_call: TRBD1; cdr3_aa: CASRLTGGAYSYEQYF; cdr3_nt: TGTGCCAGCAGGTTGACAGGGGGTGCCTACTCCTACGAGCAGTACTTC
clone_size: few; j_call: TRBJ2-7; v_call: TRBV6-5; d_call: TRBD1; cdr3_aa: CASSYSRDRGRYEQYF; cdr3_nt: TGTGCCAGCAGTTACTCCCGGGACAGGGGGCGATACGAGCAGTACTTC
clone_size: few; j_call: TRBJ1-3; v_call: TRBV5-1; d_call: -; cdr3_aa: CASSLVFGESSGNTIYF; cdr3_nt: TGCGCCAGCAGCTTGGTCTTCGGGGAGAGCTCTGGAAACACCATATATTTT
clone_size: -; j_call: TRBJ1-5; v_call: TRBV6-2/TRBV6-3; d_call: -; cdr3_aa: CASSYAGTNQPQHF; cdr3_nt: TGTGCCAGCAGTTACGCAGGGACCAATCAGCCCCAGCATTTT
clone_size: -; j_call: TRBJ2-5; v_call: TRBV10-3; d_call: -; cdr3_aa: CAISEFRDQETQYF; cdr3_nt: TGTGCCATCAGTGAGTTTAGGGACCAAGAGACCCAGTACTTC
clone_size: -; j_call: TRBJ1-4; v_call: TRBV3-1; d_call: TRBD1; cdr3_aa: CASSRWTGEGEKLFF; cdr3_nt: TGTGCCAGCAGCCGATGGACAGGGGAGGGTGAAAAACTGTTTTTT
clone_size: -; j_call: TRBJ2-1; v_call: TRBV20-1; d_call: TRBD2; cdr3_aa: CSARDSAGGSYNEQFF; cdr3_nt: TGCAGTGCTAGAGATTCCGCTGGCGGGAGTTACAATGAGCAGTTCTTC
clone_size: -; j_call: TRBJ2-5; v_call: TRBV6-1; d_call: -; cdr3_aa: CASSDQRHPFGTQYF; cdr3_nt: TGTGCCAGCAGTGACCAAAGACACCCTTTTGGGACCCAGTACTTC
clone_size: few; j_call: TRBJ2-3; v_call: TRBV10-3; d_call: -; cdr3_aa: CAISESVGSRDTQYF; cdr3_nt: TGTGCCATCAGTGAGTCGGTGGGCTCTCGAGATACGCAGTATTTT
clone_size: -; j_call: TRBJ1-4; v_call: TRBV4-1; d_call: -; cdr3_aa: CASSQVRGEKLFF; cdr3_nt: TGCGCCAGCAGCCAAGTTCGGGGGGAAAAACTGTTTTTT
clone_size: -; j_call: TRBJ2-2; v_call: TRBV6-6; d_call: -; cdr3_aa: CASSYQDRGELFF; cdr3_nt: TGTGCCAGCAGTTACCAAGACAGGGGGGAGCTGTTTTTT
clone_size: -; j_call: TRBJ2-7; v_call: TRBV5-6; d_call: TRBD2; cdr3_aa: CASSLALGAGDNYEQYF; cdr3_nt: TGTGCCAGCAGCTTGGCCCTTGGAGCGGGGGATAACTACGAGCAGTACTTC
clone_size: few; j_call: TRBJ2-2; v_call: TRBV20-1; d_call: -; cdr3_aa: CSATRFANTGELFF; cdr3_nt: TGCAGTGCCACTAGATTTGCGAACACCGGGGAGCTGTTTTTT
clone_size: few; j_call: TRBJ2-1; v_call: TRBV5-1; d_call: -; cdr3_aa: CASSLGSNGYNEQFF; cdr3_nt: TGCGCCAGCAGCTTAGGGAGCAACGGGTACAATGAGCAGTTCTTC
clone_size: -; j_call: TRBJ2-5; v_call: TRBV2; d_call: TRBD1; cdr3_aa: CASSIHRGLYETQYF; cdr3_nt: TGTGCCAGCAGCATACACAGGGGGCTTTATGAGACCCAGTACTTC